The next 9 T cell receptor beta chains were all read from a single sample in a study of post-analysis software for immune sequencing data. Study-wide results and caveats: Relative to controls, patients had about five TRBV segments at higher frequency, with TRBV5-6, TRBV5-1 and TRBV20-1 among these.

These TCRs' antigens remain unknown. Libraries were made from TCR beta cDNA, and they carried unique molecular identifiers. MiXCR, run by TCRdb on the PCR reads, gives a single entry per CDR3 protein. Of about half a million distinct CDR3 sequences in the sample, over 35% were seen once. Sequencing was performed on blood. These TCRs come from a girl between 5 and 17 years old with multiple sclerosis.

J is TRBJ2-3 and V is TRBV6-1; 9 bases match TRBD2. V lost 10 bases and J lost 1; bases outside the gene matches: 12. This CDR3 region has 16 residues. Germline V lookup: CDR1 MNHNS, CDR2 SASEGT. The CDR3 DNA reads TGTGCCACCATAGCGGGAGCGAATGGGGGCACAGATACGCAGTATTTT. It specifies CATIAGANGGTDTQYF.

The chain has TRBV13 and TRBJ2-1, with D possibly TRBD1 on 6 matching bases. The DNA end is more similar to TRBJ2-7, so the J call may be wrong. Germline V CDR1 and CDR2: PRHDT, FYEKMQ (reference sequence). CDR3 length: 16 residues. CDR3 amino acids: CASSGVVDSERYEQYF. The CDR3 nucleotides read TGTGCCAGCAGCGGGGTCGTGGACAGCGAGAGGTACGAGCAGTACTTC.

This chain uses TRBV11-2 with TRBJ2-5; 9 bases match TRBD1. With V trimmed by 6 bases and J by 4 bases, 9 bases remained unmatched. CDR3 length: 15 amino acids. Germline V gives CDR1 SGHAT, CDR2 FQNNGV. The CDR3 protein is CASRPLGGQGETQYF. The CDR3 DNA is TGTGCCAGCAGACCCCTCGGGGGACAGGGAGAGACCCAGTACTTC.

This chain connects TRBV10-3 to TRBJ2-2, with D possibly TRBD2 on 5 matching bases. The CDR3 loop spans 14 amino acids. From germline, CDR1 is ENHRY and CDR2 SYGVKD. With 0 bases removed from V and 7 bases from J, the gap between germline ends came to 9 bases. The CDR3 region has the DNA TGTGCCATCAGTGAGTCGAGCGGTGACGGGGAGCTGTTTTTT. This codes for CAISESSGDGELFF.

The sample holds a few counts of this clonotype. V usage is TRBV7-2 and J usage is TRBJ2-3; 8 bases are shared with TRBD2. J gave up 0 bases and V 6 bases, and 5 bases lay outside the gene matches. The CDR3 is made up of 15 amino acids. The germline V gene has CDR1 SGHTA and CDR2 FQGNSA. CDR3 in amino acids: CASRLSSGSTDTQYF. CDR3 nucleotides: TGTGCCAGCAGGTTATCTAGCGGGAGCACAGATACGCAGTATTTT.

This clonotype has only a few counts. The rearrangement uses TRBV9 and TRBJ2-3; D uncertain. The CDR3 runs to 13 residues. Trimming pared 0 bases from V and 4 bases from J, leaving 6 bases between. Germline V gene sequence: CDR1 SGDLS, CDR2 YYNGEE. The CDR3, as DNA: TGTGCCAGCAGCGTAGTTGGGTCAGATACGCAGTATTTT. It encodes CASSVVGSDTQYF. The whole variable domain, filled in from reference TRBV9 and TRBJ2-3, reads DSGVTQTPKHLITATGQRVTLRCSPRSGDLSVYWYQQSLDQGLQFLIQYYNGEERAKGNILERFSAQQFPDLHSELNLSSLELGDSALYFCASSVVGSDTQYFGPGTRLTVL.

V and J are TRBV2 and TRBJ2-5, with 12 bases matching TRBD2. The CDR3 has 15 residues. Germline-derived CDR1 and CDR2 are SNHLY and FYNNEI. J lost 4 bases, V lost 7 bases, and 7 bases had no gene match. The CDR3 region has the DNA TGTGCCAGCAAATCGACTAGCGGGAGATTAGAGACCCAGTACTTC. Translation gives CASKSTSGRLETQYF. The full variable domain, its missing parts supplied by reference TRBV2 and TRBJ2-5, is EPEVTQTPSHQVTQMGQEVILRCVPISNHLYFYWYRQILGQKVEFLVSFYNNEISEKSEIFDDQFSVERPDGSNFTLKIRSTKLEDSAMYFCASKSTSGRLETQYFGPGTRLLVL.

This chain uses TRBV25-1 with TRBJ2-1, with 14 nucleotides matching TRBD2. The end of the DNA fits TRBJ2-7 better, so the J call may be wrong. Germline CDR1 and CDR2: MGHDK and SYGVNS. This CDR3 spans 16 amino acids. The DNA of the CDR3 is TGTGCCAGCAGTGCACCGGGACTAGCGGGAGTTAATGAGCAGTACTTC. It yields the protein CASSAPGLAGVNEQYF.

This clonotype was counted a few times. This sequence joins TRBV6-1 and TRBJ2-4, with D tentatively TRBD1 (5 bases). Looked up from germline, CDR1 is MNHNS and CDR2 is SASEGT. The CDR3 runs to 20 residues. Trimming pared 7 bases from V and 0 bases from J, leaving 28 bases between. The CDR3 sequence is CASNQKGWFLGNLAKNIQYF. CDR3 bases: TGTGCCAGCAACCAGAAGGGGTGGTTCTTAGGGAACTTAGCCAAAAACATTCAGTACTTC.